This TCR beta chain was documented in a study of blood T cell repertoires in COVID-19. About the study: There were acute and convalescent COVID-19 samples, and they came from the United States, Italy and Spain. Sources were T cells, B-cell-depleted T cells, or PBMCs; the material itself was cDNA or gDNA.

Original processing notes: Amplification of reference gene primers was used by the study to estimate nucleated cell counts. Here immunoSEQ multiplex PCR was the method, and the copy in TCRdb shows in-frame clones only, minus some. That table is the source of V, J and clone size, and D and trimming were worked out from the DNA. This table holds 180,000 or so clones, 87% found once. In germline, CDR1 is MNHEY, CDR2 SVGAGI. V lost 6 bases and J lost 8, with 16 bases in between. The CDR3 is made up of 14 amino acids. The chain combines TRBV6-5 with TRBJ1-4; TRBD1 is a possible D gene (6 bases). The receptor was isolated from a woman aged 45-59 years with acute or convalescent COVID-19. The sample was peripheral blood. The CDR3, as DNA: TGTGCCAGCAGCAGGGGCAGGGTTAACGAAAAACTGTTTTTT. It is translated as CASSRGRVNEKLFF.